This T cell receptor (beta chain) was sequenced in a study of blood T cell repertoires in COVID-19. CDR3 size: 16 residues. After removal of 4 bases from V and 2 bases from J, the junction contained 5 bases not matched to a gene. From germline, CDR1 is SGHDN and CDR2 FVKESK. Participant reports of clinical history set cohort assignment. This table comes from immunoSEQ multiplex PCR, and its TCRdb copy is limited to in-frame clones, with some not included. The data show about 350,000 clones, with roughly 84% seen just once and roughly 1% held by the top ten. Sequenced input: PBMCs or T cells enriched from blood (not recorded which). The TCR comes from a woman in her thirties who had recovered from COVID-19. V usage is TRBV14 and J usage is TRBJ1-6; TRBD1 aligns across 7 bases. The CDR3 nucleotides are TGTGCCAGCAGCCCCATTGACAGGGCCTATAATTCACCCCTCCACTTT. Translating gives CASSPIDRAYNSPLHF. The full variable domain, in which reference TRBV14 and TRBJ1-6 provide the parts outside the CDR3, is EAGVTQFPSHSVIEKGQTVTLRCDPISGHDNLYWYRRVMGKEIKFLLHFVKESKQDESGMPNNRFLAERTGGTYSTLKVQPAELEDSGVYFCASSPIDRAYNSPLHFGNGTRLTVT.